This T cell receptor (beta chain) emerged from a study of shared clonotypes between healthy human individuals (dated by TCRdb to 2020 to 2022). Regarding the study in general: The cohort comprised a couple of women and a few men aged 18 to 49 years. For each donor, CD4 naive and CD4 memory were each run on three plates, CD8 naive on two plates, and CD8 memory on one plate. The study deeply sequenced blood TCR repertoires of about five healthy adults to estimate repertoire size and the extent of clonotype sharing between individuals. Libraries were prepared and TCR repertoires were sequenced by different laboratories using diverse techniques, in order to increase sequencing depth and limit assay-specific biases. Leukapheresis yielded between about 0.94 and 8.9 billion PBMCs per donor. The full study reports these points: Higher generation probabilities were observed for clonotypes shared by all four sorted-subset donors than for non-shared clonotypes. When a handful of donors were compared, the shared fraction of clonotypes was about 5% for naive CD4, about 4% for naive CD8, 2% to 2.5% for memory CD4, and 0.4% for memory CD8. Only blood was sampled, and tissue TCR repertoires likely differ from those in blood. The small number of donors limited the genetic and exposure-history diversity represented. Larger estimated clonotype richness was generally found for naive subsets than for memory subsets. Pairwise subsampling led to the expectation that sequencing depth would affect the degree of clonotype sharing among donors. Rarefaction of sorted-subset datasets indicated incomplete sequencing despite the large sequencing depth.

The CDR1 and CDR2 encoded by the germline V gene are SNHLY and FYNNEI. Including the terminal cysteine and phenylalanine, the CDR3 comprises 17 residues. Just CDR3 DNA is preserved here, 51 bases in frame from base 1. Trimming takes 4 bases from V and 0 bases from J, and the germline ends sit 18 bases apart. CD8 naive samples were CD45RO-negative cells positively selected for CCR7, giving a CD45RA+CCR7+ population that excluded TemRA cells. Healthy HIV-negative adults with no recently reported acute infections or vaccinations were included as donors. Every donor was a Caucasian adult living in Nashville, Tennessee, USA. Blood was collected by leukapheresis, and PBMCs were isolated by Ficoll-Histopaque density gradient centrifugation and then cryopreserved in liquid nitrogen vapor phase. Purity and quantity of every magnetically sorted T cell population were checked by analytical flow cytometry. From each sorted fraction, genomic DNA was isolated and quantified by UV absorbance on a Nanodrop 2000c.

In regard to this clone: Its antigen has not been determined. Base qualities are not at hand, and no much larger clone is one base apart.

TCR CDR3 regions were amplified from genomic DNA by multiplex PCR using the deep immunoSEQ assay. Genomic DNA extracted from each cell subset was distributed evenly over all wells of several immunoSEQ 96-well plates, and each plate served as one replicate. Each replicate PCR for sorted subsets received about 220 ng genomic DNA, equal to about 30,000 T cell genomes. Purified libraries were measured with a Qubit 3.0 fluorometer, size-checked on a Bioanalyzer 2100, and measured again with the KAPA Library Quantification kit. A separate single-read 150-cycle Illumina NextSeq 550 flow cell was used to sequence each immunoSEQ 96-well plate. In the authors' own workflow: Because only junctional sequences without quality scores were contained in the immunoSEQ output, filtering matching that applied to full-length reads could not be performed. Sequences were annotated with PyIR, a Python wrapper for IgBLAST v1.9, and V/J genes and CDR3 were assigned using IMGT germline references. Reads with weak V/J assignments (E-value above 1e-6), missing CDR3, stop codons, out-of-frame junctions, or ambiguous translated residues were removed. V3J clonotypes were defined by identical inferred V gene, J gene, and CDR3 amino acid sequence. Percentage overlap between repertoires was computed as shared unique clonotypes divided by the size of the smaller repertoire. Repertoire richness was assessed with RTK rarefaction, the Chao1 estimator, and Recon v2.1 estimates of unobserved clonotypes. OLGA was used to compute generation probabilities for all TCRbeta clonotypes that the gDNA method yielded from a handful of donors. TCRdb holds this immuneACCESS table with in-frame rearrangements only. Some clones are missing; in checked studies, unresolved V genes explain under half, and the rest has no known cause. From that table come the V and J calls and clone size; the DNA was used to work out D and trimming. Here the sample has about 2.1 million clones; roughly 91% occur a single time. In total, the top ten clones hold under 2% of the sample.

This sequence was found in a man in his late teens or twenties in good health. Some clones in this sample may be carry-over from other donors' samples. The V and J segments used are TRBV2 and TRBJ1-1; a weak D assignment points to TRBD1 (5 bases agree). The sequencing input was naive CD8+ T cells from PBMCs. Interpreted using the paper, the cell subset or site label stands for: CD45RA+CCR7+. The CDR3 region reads CASSVSPGRRLNTEAFF. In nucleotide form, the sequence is TGTGCCAGCAGTGTTAGTCCAGGGCGGAGGCTGAACACTGAAGCTTTCTTT.